Listed below are T cell receptor beta chains from one sample, sequenced in a study of cytomegalovirus exposure and HLA in healthy donors. TCRdb's table, derived via immunoSEQ multiplex PCR, lists solely in-frame clones and lacks some. The sample holds under 150,000 clones; approximately 90% are singletons and the top ten take about 0.64%. The sequencing input was PBMCs. The receptors come from a man younger than 35 in good health and CMV-seronegative. CDR3s include the opening cysteine and the closing phenylalanine or tryptophan. The D gene is left open where the match is weak. The size entry is marked missing in some rows and otherwise reads once, few, many or a size class.

j_call,d_call,clone_size,v_call,cdr3_nt,cdr3_aa
TRBJ2-3,TRBD2,.,TRBV18,TGTGCCAGCTCACCCCTTAGCGGGTCTCGCACAGATACGCAGTATTTT,CASSPLSGSRTDTQYF
TRBJ2-1,TRBD2,.,TRBV4-3,TGCGCCAGCAGCCAAGATACAGGCCTAGCGGGACGGTATGAGCAGTTCTTC,CASSQDTGLAGRYEQFF
TRBJ1-1,.,.,TRBV30,TGTGCCTGGAGTGAAGGGGGGGCAAGTTTGAACACTGAAGCTTTCTTT,CAWSEGGASLNTEAFF
TRBJ2-7,TRBD1,.,TRBV6-5,TGTGCCAGTGGGACAGGGAACTACGAGCAGTACTTC,CASGTGNYEQYF
TRBJ1-5,.,.,TRBV11-2,TGTGCCAGCAGCCCAAGCGATCTAGGGCCCCAGCATTTT,CASSPSDLGPQHF
TRBJ2-1,TRBD1,.,TRBV18,TGTGCCAGCTCAGATCAGGGGGACAATGAGCAGTTCTTC,CASSDQGDNEQFF
TRBJ1-5,.,.,TRBV6-1,TGTGCCAGCAGTGCCTTCGGCGGTCAGCCCCAGCATTTT,CASSAFGGQPQHF
TRBJ2-1,TRBD2,once,TRBV29-1,TGCAGCGCCGAGGGGCGGGAGGGGTCCTACAATGAGCAGTTCTTC,CSAEGREGSYNEQFF
TRBJ2-4,.,.,TRBV25-1,TGTGCCAGCAGTGCTAGGTCGACAGGCAAAAACATTCAGTACTTC,CASSARSTGKNIQYF
TRBJ1-2,TRBD1,.,TRBV6-1,TGTGCCAGCAGGGCAGGGGGAGGAAGGGGCTACACCTTC,CASRAGGGRGYTF
TRBJ1-2,TRBD1,.,TRBV5-1,TGCGCCAGCAGCTTGGCCCCAGGGGGCGACGCGTTCTATGGCTACACCTTC,CASSLAPGGDAFYGYTF
TRBJ2-7,.,.,TRBV29-1,TGCAGCGTTGAATTGGAGGGACAGACCTACGAGCAGTACTTC,CSVELEGQTYEQYF
TRBJ2-2,.,.,TRBV7-2,TGTGCCAGCAGCTTAGCCACAGCATGGCCGGACACCGGGGAGCTGTTTTTT,CASSLATAWPDTGELFF
TRBJ2-3,.,.,TRBV19,TGTGCCAGTAGTATAGGTCCCTCCGGCACAGATACGCAGTATTTT,CASSIGPSGTDTQYF
TRBJ1-2,.,few,TRBV11-3,TGTGCCAGCAGGCCTCTTTTCTCGGATGGCTACACCTTC,CASRPLFSDGYTF
TRBJ1-4,.,.,TRBV12-5,TGTGCTAGTGGCTTGGACACACAATATGAAAAACTGTTTTTT,CASGLDTQYEKLFF
TRBJ2-1,TRBD2,.,TRBV2,TGTGCCAGCAGTGATTCGACTAGCGGGGATGATGAGCAGTTCTTC,CASSDSTSGDDEQFF
TRBJ1-4,TRBD1,.,TRBV2,TGTGCCAGCAGTCGGACAGGGAGTGAAAAACTGTTTTTT,CASSRTGSEKLFF
TRBJ1-2,.,.,TRBV27,TGTGCCAGCAGTTCCTCCGGCCGAGCGGGAGGCTACACCTTC,CASSSSGRAGGYTF
TRBJ2-3,TRBD2,once,TRBV7-3,TGTGCCAGCAGCTCCGGCTCCGGGACTAGCGGGGGGAGGGATACGCAGTATTTT,CASSSGSGTSGGRDTQYF
TRBJ2-7,.,few,TRBV25-1,TGTGCCAGCAGTGACAGGGAATACGAGCAGTACTTC,CASSDREYEQYF
TRBJ2-2,.,.,TRBV27,TGTGCCAGCAGTTTTGGGGCCCACACGTCGCGCGACACCGGGGAGCTGTTTTTT,CASSFGAHTSRDTGELFF
TRBJ2-2,TRBD2,.,TRBV10-2,TGCGCCAGCGGAGTAGCGGGAGACACCGGGGAGCTGTTTTTT,CASGVAGDTGELFF
TRBJ2-1,TRBD1,.,TRBV7-2,TGTGCCAGCAGCCCCGGGACAGGGGGCTCGGGTGAGCAGTTCTTC,CASSPGTGGSGEQFF
TRBJ2-1,TRBD2,few,TRBV15,TGTGCCACCAGCAGAGAGCTAGCGGGCAATGAGCAGTTCTTC,CATSRELAGNEQFF
TRBJ2-1,.,.,TRBV7-9,TGTGCCAGCAGCTTATCTGGCGGGGATAGCTCCTACAATGAGCAGTTCTTC,CASSLSGGDSSYNEQFF